This is a list of T cell receptor beta chains from one sample in a study of blood T cells in healthy people across ages. TCRdb analysed the 5' RACE reads with MiXCR anew, one entry per CDR3 protein. The repertoire includes under 700,000 distinct CDR3 sequences, 20% to 30% of them detected once, and roughly 9% sits in the top ten. These data are also associated with another study on T cells of mothers and their children.

The sample taken for sequencing was blood. Receptors originate from a boy younger than 18 in good health. CDR3s include the opening cysteine and the closing phenylalanine or tryptophan. The D gene is left open where the match is weak. Size is stated for part of the rows, as once, few or many counts, or as a class when the clone is expanded.

J gene: TRBJ2-1; D gene: NA; clone size: few; V gene: TRBV6-5; CDR3 protein: CASSYGTSTTYNEQFF; CDR3 DNA: TGTGCCAGCAGTTACGGAACTAGCACCACCTACAATGAGCAGTTCTTC
J gene: TRBJ2-7; D gene: NA; clone size: NA; V gene: TRBV15; CDR3 protein: CATSPTRPSVTYEQYF; CDR3 DNA: TGTGCCACCAGCCCCACCCGGCCTAGCGTCACCTACGAGCAGTACTTC
J gene: TRBJ2-2; D gene: TRBD2; clone size: few; V gene: TRBV6-5; CDR3 protein: CASSFLAGGRGTGELFF; CDR3 DNA: TGTGCCAGCAGTTTTCTAGCGGGGGGTAGGGGCACCGGGGAGCTGTTTTTT
J gene: TRBJ2-1; D gene: NA; clone size: NA; V gene: TRBV9; CDR3 protein: CASSPRDGGYRSNEQFF; CDR3 DNA: TGTGCCAGCAGCCCAAGGGACGGAGGATACCGGTCGAATGAGCAGTTCTTC
J gene: TRBJ2-2; D gene: TRBD2; clone size: few; V gene: TRBV7-3; CDR3 protein: CASSLSRLAGTNTGELFF; CDR3 DNA: TGTGCCAGCAGCTTATCAAGACTAGCGGGCACGAACACCGGGGAGCTGTTTTTT
J gene: TRBJ1-4; D gene: TRBD1; clone size: NA; V gene: TRBV13; CDR3 protein: CASSYGQGGGEKLFF; CDR3 DNA: TGTGCCAGCAGCTACGGACAGGGGGGCGGTGAAAAACTGTTTTTT
J gene: TRBJ2-2; D gene: NA; clone size: few; V gene: TRBV25-1; CDR3 protein: CASSGMGNTGELFF; CDR3 DNA: TGTGCCAGCAGTGGCATGGGAAACACCGGGGAGCTGTTTTTT
J gene: TRBJ1-2; D gene: NA; clone size: few; V gene: TRBV7-2; CDR3 protein: CASSPPGGIRVSYGYTF; CDR3 DNA: TGTGCCAGCAGCCCCCCCGGGGGAATTAGGGTTAGCTATGGCTACACCTTC
J gene: TRBJ2-3; D gene: TRBD2; clone size: NA; V gene: TRBV20-1; CDR3 protein: CSAAGEDTQYF; CDR3 DNA: TGCAGTGCAGCGGGAGAAGATACGCAGTATTTT
J gene: TRBJ1-5; D gene: TRBD1; clone size: few; V gene: TRBV6-2/TRBV6-3; CDR3 protein: CASSYSRGGGAVQPQHF; CDR3 DNA: TGTGCCAGCAGTTACTCTCGGGGAGGGGGCGCGGTTCAGCCCCAGCATTTT
J gene: TRBJ1-2; D gene: NA; clone size: few; V gene: TRBV28; CDR3 protein: CASSLTGSPRSGGYTF; CDR3 DNA: TGTGCCAGCAGTTTAACGGGGTCCCCTCGGTCCGGTGGCTACACCTTC
J gene: TRBJ2-7; D gene: NA; clone size: once; V gene: TRBV20-1; CDR3 protein: CSARAGAPSYEQYF; CDR3 DNA: TGCAGTGCTAGAGCGGGAGCGCCTTCCTACGAGCAGTACTTC
J gene: TRBJ2-2; D gene: NA; clone size: NA; V gene: TRBV12-5; CDR3 protein: CASGRDSYTGELFF; CDR3 DNA: TGTGCTAGTGGCCGTGACAGTTACACCGGGGAGCTGTTTTTT
J gene: TRBJ1-5; D gene: NA; clone size: NA; V gene: TRBV29-1; CDR3 protein: CSVKIQDNSNQPQHF; CDR3 DNA: TGCAGCGTAAAAATACAGGACAATAGCAATCAGCCCCAGCATTTT
J gene: TRBJ2-1; D gene: TRBD2; clone size: NA; V gene: TRBV20-1; CDR3 protein: CSATDRRGVIYNEQFF; CDR3 DNA: TGCAGTGCTACCGACCGTCGGGGGGTTATCTACAATGAACAGTTCTTC
J gene: TRBJ2-3; D gene: NA; clone size: once; V gene: TRBV18; CDR3 protein: CASSPPGLDTDTQYF; CDR3 DNA: TGTGCCAGCTCACCACCGGGTTTGGACACAGATACGCAGTATTTT
J gene: TRBJ2-1; D gene: NA; clone size: few; V gene: TRBV27; CDR3 protein: CASSLFAGPYNEQFF; CDR3 DNA: TGTGCCAGCAGTTTATTTGCGGGTCCCTACAATGAGCAGTTCTTC
J gene: TRBJ2-1; D gene: NA; clone size: NA; V gene: TRBV20-1; CDR3 protein: CSASEVRDQFF; CDR3 DNA: TGCAGTGCTAGCGAGGTGAGGGACCAGTTCTTC
J gene: TRBJ1-2; D gene: NA; clone size: NA; V gene: TRBV20-1; CDR3 protein: CSARLQGNYGYTF; CDR3 DNA: TGCAGTGCTAGACTCCAGGGTAACTATGGCTACACCTTC
J gene: TRBJ2-1; D gene: NA; clone size: NA; V gene: TRBV20-1; CDR3 protein: CSARVGRDPHRNEQFF; CDR3 DNA: TGCAGTGCTAGAGTGGGGCGAGACCCGCACCGTAATGAGCAGTTCTTC
J gene: TRBJ1-5; D gene: NA; clone size: NA; V gene: TRBV10-3; CDR3 protein: CAISDGQINQPQHF; CDR3 DNA: TGTGCCATCAGTGATGGTCAGATAAATCAGCCCCAGCATTTT
J gene: TRBJ2-5; D gene: NA; clone size: NA; V gene: TRBV29-1; CDR3 protein: CSVGLGLKASPETQYF; CDR3 DNA: TGCAGCGTTGGGCTGGGGCTAAAGGCGTCCCCAGAGACCCAGTACTTC
J gene: TRBJ1-6; D gene: NA; clone size: few; V gene: TRBV5-6; CDR3 protein: CASSGPEQGFYSPLHF; CDR3 DNA: TGTGCCAGCAGCGGGCCCGAACAGGGTTTTTATTCACCCCTCCACTTT
J gene: TRBJ1-1; D gene: TRBD1; clone size: few; V gene: TRBV28; CDR3 protein: CASSQTGFGTEAFF; CDR3 DNA: TGTGCCAGCAGCCAGACAGGGTTTGGCACTGAAGCTTTCTTT
J gene: TRBJ2-3; D gene: NA; clone size: NA; V gene: TRBV12-3/TRBV12-4; CDR3 protein: CASSLVRVGTDTQYF; CDR3 DNA: TGTGCCAGCAGTTTGGTCAGGGTAGGCACAGATACACAGTATTTT
J gene: TRBJ2-2; D gene: NA; clone size: few; V gene: TRBV4-1; CDR3 protein: CASSQAQGNTGELFF; CDR3 DNA: TGCGCCAGCAGCCAAGCACAGGGGAACACCGGGGAGCTGTTTTTT
J gene: TRBJ2-1; D gene: NA; clone size: NA; V gene: TRBV20-1; CDR3 protein: CSADGRLSDEQFF; CDR3 DNA: TGCAGTGCTGACGGGAGACTGTCAGATGAGCAGTTCTTC
J gene: TRBJ2-3; D gene: TRBD2; clone size: NA; V gene: TRBV6-4; CDR3 protein: CASSASGGSTDTQYF; CDR3 DNA: TGTGCCAGCAGTGCTAGCGGGGGGAGCACAGATACGCAGTATTTT
J gene: TRBJ1-2; D gene: TRBD1; clone size: few; V gene: TRBV29-1; CDR3 protein: CSVLGQGGNYGYTF; CDR3 DNA: TGCAGCGTCCTAGGACAGGGAGGGAACTATGGCTACACCTTC
J gene: TRBJ2-6; D gene: TRBD1; clone size: NA; V gene: TRBV5-1; CDR3 protein: CASSSGQGVSGANVLTF; CDR3 DNA: TGCGCCAGCAGCTCTGGACAGGGCGTCTCTGGGGCCAACGTCCTGACTTTC
J gene: TRBJ1-2; D gene: TRBD1; clone size: NA; V gene: TRBV4-3; CDR3 protein: CASSQRTGDGYTF; CDR3 DNA: TGCGCCAGCAGCCAGAGGACAGGGGATGGCTACACCTTC
J gene: TRBJ2-3; D gene: NA; clone size: NA; V gene: TRBV30; CDR3 protein: CAWTAVARDTQYF; CDR3 DNA: TGTGCCTGGACGGCGGTAGCAAGGGATACGCAGTATTTT
J gene: TRBJ1-6; D gene: NA; clone size: few; V gene: TRBV4-3; CDR3 protein: CASSQEAGSNSPLHF; CDR3 DNA: TGCGCCAGCAGCCAAGAGGCAGGGAGTAATTCACCCCTCCACTTT
J gene: TRBJ2-7; D gene: NA; clone size: once; V gene: TRBV12-3/TRBV12-4; CDR3 protein: CASSSATLDEQYF; CDR3 DNA: TGTGCCAGCAGTTCCGCCACTTTGGACGAGCAGTACTTC
J gene: TRBJ2-1; D gene: TRBD1; clone size: NA; V gene: TRBV27; CDR3 protein: CASSPLAVPGQGRHEQFF; CDR3 DNA: TGTGCCAGCAGTCCCCTCGCCGTTCCGGGACAGGGAAGGCATGAGCAGTTCTTC
J gene: TRBJ2-5; D gene: TRBD2; clone size: many; V gene: TRBV5-1; CDR3 protein: CASSLSPAGGEETQYF; CDR3 DNA: TGCGCCAGCAGCTTGTCTCCAGCGGGAGGAGAGGAGACCCAGTACTTC
J gene: TRBJ2-5; D gene: NA; clone size: few; V gene: TRBV7-9; CDR3 protein: CASGVGRARETQYF; CDR3 DNA: TGTGCCAGTGGGGTTGGCAGGGCTCGAGAGACCCAGTACTTC
J gene: TRBJ2-2; D gene: NA; clone size: NA; V gene: TRBV30; CDR3 protein: CAGMGTGELFF; CDR3 DNA: TGTGCCGGGATGGGAACCGGGGAGCTGTTTTTT
J gene: TRBJ2-2; D gene: NA; clone size: NA; V gene: TRBV12-3/TRBV12-4; CDR3 protein: CASSLKGFDTGELFF; CDR3 DNA: TGTGCCAGCAGTTTAAAGGGGTTTGACACCGGGGAGCTGTTTTTT
J gene: TRBJ2-1; D gene: NA; clone size: many; V gene: TRBV29-1; CDR3 protein: CSVPGSMVNEQFF; CDR3 DNA: TGCAGCGTTCCCGGGAGCATGGTCAATGAGCAGTTCTTC
J gene: TRBJ2-5; D gene: TRBD2; clone size: many; V gene: TRBV29-1; CDR3 protein: CSAGEGVKETQYF; CDR3 DNA: TGCAGCGCTGGGGAGGGCGTCAAAGAGACCCAGTACTTC
J gene: TRBJ2-2; D gene: NA; clone size: NA; V gene: TRBV18; CDR3 protein: CASSPPQGTGELFF; CDR3 DNA: TGTGCCAGCTCACCACCGCAGGGAACCGGGGAGCTGTTTTTT
J gene: TRBJ2-5; D gene: TRBD2; clone size: NA; V gene: TRBV27; CDR3 protein: CASSLGTSGRVETQYF; CDR3 DNA: TGTGCCAGCAGTCTGGGGACTAGCGGGAGGGTAGAGACCCAGTACTTC
J gene: TRBJ2-3; D gene: TRBD2; clone size: NA; V gene: TRBV6-1; CDR3 protein: CASSGIWTSAYTDTQYF; CDR3 DNA: TGTGCCAGCAGTGGGATTTGGACTAGCGCGTACACAGATACGCAGTATTTT
J gene: TRBJ2-7; D gene: NA; clone size: few; V gene: TRBV7-9; CDR3 protein: CASSSKTAGTYEQYF; CDR3 DNA: TGTGCCAGCAGCTCAAAGACGGCGGGAACCTACGAGCAGTACTTC
J gene: TRBJ2-7; D gene: NA; clone size: few; V gene: TRBV7-2; CDR3 protein: CASSLVAIAAEQYF; CDR3 DNA: TGTGCCAGCAGCTTAGTGGCAATAGCGGCAGAGCAGTACTTC
J gene: TRBJ2-1; D gene: TRBD2; clone size: many; V gene: TRBV12-3/TRBV12-4; CDR3 protein: CASSPGGAGEQFF; CDR3 DNA: TGTGCCAGCAGTCCCGGGGGGGCTGGTGAGCAGTTCTTC
J gene: TRBJ1-1; D gene: NA; clone size: NA; V gene: TRBV7-3; CDR3 protein: CASQLTGGTEAFF; CDR3 DNA: TGTGCCAGTCAGCTTACTGGGGGGACTGAAGCTTTCTTT
J gene: TRBJ2-2; D gene: NA; clone size: few; V gene: TRBV7-9; CDR3 protein: CASSSSPREPGELFF; CDR3 DNA: TGTGCCAGCAGCTCAAGCCCCAGGGAACCCGGGGAGCTGTTTTTT
J gene: TRBJ1-1; D gene: NA; clone size: once; V gene: TRBV3-1; CDR3 protein: CASSQSVRGGNTEAFF; CDR3 DNA: TGTGCCAGCAGCCAGTCGGTAAGGGGAGGGAACACTGAAGCTTTCTTT
J gene: TRBJ2-1; D gene: NA; clone size: few; V gene: TRBV4-1; CDR3 protein: CASSQVGRTDNEQFF; CDR3 DNA: TGCGCCAGCAGCCAAGTTGGACGGACAGACAATGAGCAGTTCTTC
J gene: TRBJ2-1; D gene: NA; clone size: NA; V gene: TRBV6-2/TRBV6-3; CDR3 protein: CASSYVRESSHNEQFF; CDR3 DNA: TGTGCCAGCAGTTACGTCCGGGAGAGCTCCCACAATGAGCAGTTCTTC
J gene: TRBJ1-1; D gene: NA; clone size: NA; V gene: TRBV29-1; CDR3 protein: CSVEGRRARAFF; CDR3 DNA: TGCAGCGTTGAAGGGAGGCGGGCGCGAGCTTTCTTT
J gene: TRBJ2-2; D gene: NA; clone size: NA; V gene: TRBV4-3; CDR3 protein: CASSQWGSGELFF; CDR3 DNA: TGCGCCAGCAGCCAATGGGGGTCCGGGGAGCTGTTTTTT
J gene: TRBJ2-7; D gene: NA; clone size: NA; V gene: TRBV29-1; CDR3 protein: CSAADYEQYF; CDR3 DNA: TGCAGCGCCGCGGACTACGAGCAGTACTTC
J gene: TRBJ2-3; D gene: NA; clone size: NA; V gene: TRBV20-1; CDR3 protein: CSAQVPGADTQYF; CDR3 DNA: TGCAGTGCGCAAGTTCCGGGCGCAGATACGCAGTATTTT
J gene: TRBJ2-1; D gene: TRBD2; clone size: many; V gene: TRBV7-2; CDR3 protein: CASSFGRGEQFF; CDR3 DNA: TGTGCCAGCAGCTTCGGGAGGGGGGAGCAGTTCTTC
J gene: TRBJ2-3; D gene: TRBD2; clone size: few; V gene: TRBV5-1; CDR3 protein: CASSLGLAGALTDTQYF; CDR3 DNA: TGCGCCAGCAGTCTAGGACTAGCGGGGGCCCTCACAGATACGCAGTATTTT